A selection of T cell receptor beta chains follows, all from one sample in a study of human T cells and chemical hapten exposure. Via MiXCR, TCRdb re-called the RACE reads, giving one row per CDR3 protein. The sample has about 140,000 distinct CDR3 sequences, around 11% seen once. The sample here was whole blood, taken in connection with sensitization to the hapten diphenylcyclopropenone (DPC). The source of these receptors is a woman aged 45-59 years with alopecia areata. Some clones in this sample may be carry-over from other donors' samples. The conserved cysteine and the conserved F or W are not part of the CDR3 here.

>TRBV19|TRBJ2-4
ASSIIRPLAKNIQY
>TRBV6-5|TRBJ2-1
ASNPTGGKAEQF
>TRBV3-1|TRBJ2-1
ASSQEGGLAATSSYNEQF
>TRBV7-3|TRBJ2-1
ASSSGLGGGYNEQF
>TRBV24-1|TRBJ1-1
ATSDPWVTEAF
>TRBV25-1|TRBJ2-5
ASRGDRTYGETQY
>TRBV2|TRBJ2-7
ASSEAQGQVGEQY
>TRBV24-1|TRBJ2-7
ATPWRLSSYEQY
>TRBV4-3|TRBJ2-1
ASSQEEGNEQF
>TRBV6-5|TRBJ2-5
ASRPGVGYGETQY
>TRBV6-5|TRBJ1-6
ASRNGPRVSPLH
>TRBV12-3/TRBV12-4|TRBJ2-7
ASSFFRDIRY